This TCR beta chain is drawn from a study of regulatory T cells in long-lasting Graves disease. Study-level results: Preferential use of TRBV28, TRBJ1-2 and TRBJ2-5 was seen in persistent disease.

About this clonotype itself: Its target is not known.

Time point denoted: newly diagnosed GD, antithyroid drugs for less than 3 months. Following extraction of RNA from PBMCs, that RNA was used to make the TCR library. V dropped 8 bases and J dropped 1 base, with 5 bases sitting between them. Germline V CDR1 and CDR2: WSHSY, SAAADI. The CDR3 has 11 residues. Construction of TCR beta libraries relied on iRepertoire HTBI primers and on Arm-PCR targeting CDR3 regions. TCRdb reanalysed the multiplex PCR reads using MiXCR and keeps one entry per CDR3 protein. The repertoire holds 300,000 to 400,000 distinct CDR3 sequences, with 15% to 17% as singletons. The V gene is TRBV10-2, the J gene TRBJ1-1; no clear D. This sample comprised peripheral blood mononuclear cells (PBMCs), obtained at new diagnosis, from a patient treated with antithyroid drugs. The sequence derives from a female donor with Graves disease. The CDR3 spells CASAQNTEAFF. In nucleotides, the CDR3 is TGCGCCAGCGCCCAGAACACTGAAGCTTTCTTT.